This T cell receptor beta chain stems from a study of shared clonotypes between healthy human individuals. Some 30,000 T cell genomes, or roughly 200 ng DNA, went into the sorted-subset replicate PCRs. TCRdb's copy holds only in-frame clones and misses some; the assay was immunoSEQ multiplex PCR. Of approximately 840,000 clones listed, 96% are singletons. Terminally differentiated effector memory CD45RA+ cells were excluded from the naive CD8 cells, which were CD45RO-negative and positively selected for CCR7. Healthy HIV-negative adults with no recent acute infections or vaccinations were recruited as donors. The donor cohort consisted entirely of Caucasian adults residing in Nashville, Tennessee. The CDR3 has 17 amino acids. Germline CDR1 is LNHNV and CDR2 is YYDKDF (reference sequence). V lost 1 base, J lost 5 bases, and 8 bases stayed unmatched.

The chain uses TRBV15 and TRBJ2-2, with 9 bases identical to TRBD1. The sequenced material came from naive CD8+ T cells sorted from blood. The TCR sequence derives from a man younger than 45 in good health. Here the CDR3 reads CATSRGTGTGKTGELFF. DNA for the CDR3: TGTGCCACCAGCAGAGGGACCGGGACAGGGAAAACCGGGGAGCTGTTTTTT.